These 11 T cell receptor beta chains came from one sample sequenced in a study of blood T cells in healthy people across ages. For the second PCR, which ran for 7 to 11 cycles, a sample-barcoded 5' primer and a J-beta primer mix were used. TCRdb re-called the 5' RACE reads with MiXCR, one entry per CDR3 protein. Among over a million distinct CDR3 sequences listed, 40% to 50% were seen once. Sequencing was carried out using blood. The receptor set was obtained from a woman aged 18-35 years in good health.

The CDR3 DNA reads TGCGCCAGCAGACCTGGACAACCGGCGCCGAACTATGGCTACACCTTC. It translates to CASRPGQPAPNYGYTF. V and J are TRBV5-1 and TRBJ1-2; TRBD1 is a possible D gene (5 bases). The V and J ends lost 5 bases and 2 bases respectively, with 19 bases between them. Germline loops: CDR1 SGHRS, CDR2 YFSETQ. The CDR3 contains 16 residues.

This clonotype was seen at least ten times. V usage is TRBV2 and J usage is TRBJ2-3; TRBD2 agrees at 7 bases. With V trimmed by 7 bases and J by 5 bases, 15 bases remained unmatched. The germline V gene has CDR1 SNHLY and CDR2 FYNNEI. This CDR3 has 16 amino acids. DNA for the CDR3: TGTGCCAGCACCCGAGGGAGAGCGGGGTTTGGAGATACGCAGTATTTT. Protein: CASTRGRAGFGDTQYF.

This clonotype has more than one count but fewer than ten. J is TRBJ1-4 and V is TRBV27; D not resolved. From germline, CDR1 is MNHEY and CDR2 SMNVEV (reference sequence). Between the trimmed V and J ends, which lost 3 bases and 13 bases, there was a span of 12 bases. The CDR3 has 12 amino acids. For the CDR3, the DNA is TGTGCCAGCAGTTTCTTAGGATCTGTACTGTTTTTT. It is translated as CASSFLGSVLFF.

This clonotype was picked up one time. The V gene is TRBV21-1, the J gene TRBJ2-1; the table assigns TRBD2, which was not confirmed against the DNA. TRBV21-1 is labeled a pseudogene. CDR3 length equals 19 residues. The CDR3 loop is CASSKAGIDTSGYYNGQFF. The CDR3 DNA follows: TGTGCCAGCAGCAAAGCCGGGATAGATACTAGCGGCTACTACAATGGGCAGTTCTTC.

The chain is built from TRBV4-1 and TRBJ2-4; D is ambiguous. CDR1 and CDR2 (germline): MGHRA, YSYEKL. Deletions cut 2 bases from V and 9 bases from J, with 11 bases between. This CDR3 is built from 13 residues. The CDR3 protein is CASSQTEMAIQYF. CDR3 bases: TGCGCCAGCAGCCAAACAGAGATGGCCATTCAGTACTTC.

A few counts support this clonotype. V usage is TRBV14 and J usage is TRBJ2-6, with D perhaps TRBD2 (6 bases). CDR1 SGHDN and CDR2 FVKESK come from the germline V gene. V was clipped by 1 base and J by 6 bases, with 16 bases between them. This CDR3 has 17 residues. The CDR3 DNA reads TGTGCCAGCAGCCAAGTAGGAGGGGTCTCTAAGGCCAACGTCCTGACTTTC. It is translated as CASSQVGGVSKANVLTF. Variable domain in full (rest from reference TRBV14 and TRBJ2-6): EAGVTQFPSHSVIEKGQTVTLRCDPISGHDNLYWYRRVMGKEIKFLLHFVKESKQDESGMPNNRFLAERTGGTYSTLKVQPAELEDSGVYFCASSQVGGVSKANVLTFGAGSRLTVL.

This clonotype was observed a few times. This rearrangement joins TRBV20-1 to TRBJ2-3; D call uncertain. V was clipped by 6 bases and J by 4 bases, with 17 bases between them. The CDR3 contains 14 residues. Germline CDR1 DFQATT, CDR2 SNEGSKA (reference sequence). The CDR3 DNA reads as TGCAGTGCCCCGCATCAAACGAACCCAGATACGCAGTATTTT. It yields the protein CSAPHQTNPDTQYF.

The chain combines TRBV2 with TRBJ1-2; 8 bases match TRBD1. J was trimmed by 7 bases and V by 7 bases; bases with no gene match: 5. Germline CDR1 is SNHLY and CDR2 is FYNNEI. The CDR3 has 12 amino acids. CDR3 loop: CASTGGIRGYTF. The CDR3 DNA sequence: TGTGCCAGCACAGGGGGCATACGTGGCTACACCTTC.

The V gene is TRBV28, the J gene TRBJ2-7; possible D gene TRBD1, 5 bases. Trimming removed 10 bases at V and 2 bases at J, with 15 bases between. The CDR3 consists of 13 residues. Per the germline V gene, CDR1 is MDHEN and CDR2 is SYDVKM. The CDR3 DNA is TGTGCCACAAATCAGGGAAACGCCTACGAGCAGTACTTC. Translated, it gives CATNQGNAYEQYF.

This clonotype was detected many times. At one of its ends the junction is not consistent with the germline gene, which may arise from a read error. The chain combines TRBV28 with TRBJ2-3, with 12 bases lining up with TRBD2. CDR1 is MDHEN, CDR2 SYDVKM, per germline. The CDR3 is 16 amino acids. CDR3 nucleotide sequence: TGCGCCAGCAGCTCCAGACTAGCGGGAGATACAGATACGCAGTATTTT. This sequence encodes CASSSRLAGDTDTQYF.

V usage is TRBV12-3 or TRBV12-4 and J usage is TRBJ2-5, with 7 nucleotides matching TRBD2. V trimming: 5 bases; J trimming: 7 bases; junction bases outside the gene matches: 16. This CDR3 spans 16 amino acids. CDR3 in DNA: TGTGCCAGCAGTCTGGGCAACAGCGGACTAGTTGGGACCCAGTACTTC. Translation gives CASSLGNSGLVGTQYF.